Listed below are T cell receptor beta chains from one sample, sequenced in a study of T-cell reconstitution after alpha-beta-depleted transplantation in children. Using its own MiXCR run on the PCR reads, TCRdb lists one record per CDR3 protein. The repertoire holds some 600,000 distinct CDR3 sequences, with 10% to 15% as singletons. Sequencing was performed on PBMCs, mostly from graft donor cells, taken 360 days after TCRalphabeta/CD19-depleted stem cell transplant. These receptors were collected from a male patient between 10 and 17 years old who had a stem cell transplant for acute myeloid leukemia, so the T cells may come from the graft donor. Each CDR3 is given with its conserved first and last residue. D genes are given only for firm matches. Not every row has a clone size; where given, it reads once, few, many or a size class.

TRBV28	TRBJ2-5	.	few	CASSLEGGRAETQYF	TGTGCCAGCAGTTTAGAAGGAGGGAGAGCAGAGACCCAGTACTTC
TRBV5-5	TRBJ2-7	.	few	CASSFETGNYEQYF	TGTGCCAGCAGCTTTGAGACAGGAAACTACGAGCAGTACTTC
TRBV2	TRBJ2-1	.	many	CASSVLYNEQFF	TGTGCCAGCAGTGTGTTATACAATGAGCAGTTCTTC
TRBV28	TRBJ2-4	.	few	CASSTSGAGKNIQYF	TGTGCCAGCAGTACTTCAGGGGCCGGCAAAAACATTCAGTACTTC
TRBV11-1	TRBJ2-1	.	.	CASSLREGGEGGSPHYNEQFF	TGTGCCAGCAGCTTAAGGGAAGGGGGTGAGGGAGGGAGTCCCCACTACAATGAGCAGTTCTTC
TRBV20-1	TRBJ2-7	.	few	CSAQSYRDSYEQYF	TGCAGTGCTCAGAGCTACAGGGACTCCTACGAGCAGTACTTC
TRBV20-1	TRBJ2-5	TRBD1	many	CSASRTGGPQETQYF	TGCAGTGCTAGCCGGACAGGGGGCCCCCAAGAGACCCAGTACTTC
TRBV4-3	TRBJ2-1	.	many	CASSLERYGNPYNEQFF	TGCGCCAGCAGCCTCGAGAGGTACGGGAACCCCTACAATGAGCAGTTCTTC
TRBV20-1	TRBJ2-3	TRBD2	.	CTCGEAGGYIDTQYF	TGCACTTGCGGGGAAGCGGGAGGGTACATAGATACGCAGTATTTT
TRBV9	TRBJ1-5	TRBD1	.	CASSAGTEGNQPQHF	TGTGCCAGCAGCGCCGGGACAGAAGGCAATCAGCCCCAGCATTTT
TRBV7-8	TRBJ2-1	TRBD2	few	CASSLGTSGSMDEQFF	TGTGCCAGCAGCTTAGGGACTAGCGGGAGCATGGATGAGCAGTTCTTC
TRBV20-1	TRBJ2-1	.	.	CSAHRGAGVWNEQFF	TGCAGTGCTCACCGGGGGGCGGGAGTATGGAATGAGCAGTTCTTC
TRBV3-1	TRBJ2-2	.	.	CASSRLGGGGELFF	TGTGCCAGCAGTCGTCTTGGCGGAGGCGGGGAGCTGTTTTTT
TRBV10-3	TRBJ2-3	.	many	CAISDNRAADTQYF	TGTGCCATCAGTGATAACAGGGCGGCAGATACGCAGTATTTT
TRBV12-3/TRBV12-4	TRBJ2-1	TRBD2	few	CASSGGTSGSMNEQFF	TGTGCCAGCAGTGGGGGGACTAGCGGGAGTATGAATGAGCAGTTCTTC
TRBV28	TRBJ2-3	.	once	CALSDRSGADTQYF	TGTGCCTTATCCGATCGGAGTGGCGCAGATACGCAGTATTTT
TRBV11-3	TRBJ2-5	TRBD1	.	CASSLGGTVKEWPQYF	TGTGCCAGCAGCTTAGGGGGGACAGTTAAAGAGTGGCCCCAGTACTTC
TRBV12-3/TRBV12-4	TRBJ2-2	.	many	CASSLERITGELFF	TGTGCCAGCAGTTTAGAGAGGATTACCGGGGAGCTGTTTTTT
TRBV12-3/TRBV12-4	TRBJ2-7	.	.	CASSLAASPNEQYF	TGTGCCAGCAGTTTAGCCGCCAGTCCGAACGAGCAGTACTTC
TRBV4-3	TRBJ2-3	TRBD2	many	CASSQAQGLAGVLDTQYF	TGCGCCAGCAGCCAAGCCCAGGGACTAGCGGGGGTCCTTGATACGCAGTATTTT
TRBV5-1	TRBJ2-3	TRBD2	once	CASSSGLAGGTSTDTQYF	TGCGCCAGCAGCTCGGGACTAGCGGGAGGGACCTCCACAGATACGCAGTATTTT
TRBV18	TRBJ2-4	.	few	CASSPITGMKNIQYF	TGTGCCAGCTCACCAATAACAGGAATGAAAAACATTCAGTACTTC
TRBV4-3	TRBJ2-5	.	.	CASSQGLGLNPETQYF	TGCGCCAGCAGCCAGGGACTGGGACTCAACCCAGAGACCCAGTACTTC
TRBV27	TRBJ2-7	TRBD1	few	CASTQTGSSYEQYF	TGTGCCAGCACCCAGACAGGGAGCTCCTACGAGCAGTACTTC
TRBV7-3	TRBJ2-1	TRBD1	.	CASSLLGQGSYNEQFF	TGTGCCAGCAGCTTGCTAGGACAGGGGTCCTACAATGAGCAGTTCTTC
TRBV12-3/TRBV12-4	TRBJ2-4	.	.	CASLPSGELAKNIQYF	TGTGCCAGCCTTCCCTCGGGGGAACTAGCCAAAAACATTCAGTACTTC
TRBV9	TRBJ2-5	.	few	CASSVIAAGRETQYF	TGTGCCAGCAGCGTTATAGCGGCGGGACGGGAGACCCAGTACTTC
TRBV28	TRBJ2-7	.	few	CAILPGHNSYEQYF	TGTGCCATCCTTCCGGGACATAACTCCTACGAGCAGTACTTC
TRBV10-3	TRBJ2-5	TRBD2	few	CAIRSAGAEETQYF	TGTGCCATCAGATCGGCGGGAGCGGAGGAGACCCAGTACTTC
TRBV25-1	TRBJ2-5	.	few	CASSEAAAQETQYF	TGTGCCAGCAGTGAGGCGGCAGCCCAAGAGACCCAGTACTTC
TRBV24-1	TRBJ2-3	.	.	CATSDPGQRYTDTQYF	TGTGCCACCAGTGACCCAGGACAGAGATACACAGATACGCAGTATTTT
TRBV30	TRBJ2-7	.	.	CAWLEGYEQYF	TGTGCCTGGCTTGAGGGCTACGAGCAGTACTTC
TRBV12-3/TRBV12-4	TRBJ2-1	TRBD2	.	CASSLLAGAGYEQFF	TGTGCCAGCAGTTTACTAGCGGGAGCTGGCTATGAGCAGTTCTTC
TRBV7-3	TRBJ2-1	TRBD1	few	CASSLVYRQGARNEQFF	TGTGCCAGCAGCTTAGTGTATCGACAGGGGGCGCGCAATGAGCAGTTCTTC
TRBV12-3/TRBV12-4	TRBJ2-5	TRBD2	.	CASSLASGTFQETQYF	TGTGCCAGCAGTTTAGCTAGCGGGACCTTCCAAGAGACCCAGTACTTC
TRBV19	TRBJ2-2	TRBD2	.	CASSLSGTSGILFF	TGTGCCAGTAGTCTCTCGGGGACTAGCGGTATTCTATTTTTT
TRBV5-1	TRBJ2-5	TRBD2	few	CASSLPGLAGGRKTQYF	TGCGCCAGCAGCCTCCCGGGACTAGCGGGAGGGAGGAAGACCCAGTACTTC
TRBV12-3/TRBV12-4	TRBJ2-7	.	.	CASSLRQGTGSYEQYF	TGTGCCAGCAGTTTGAGGCAGGGGACGGGCTCCTACGAGCAGTACTTC
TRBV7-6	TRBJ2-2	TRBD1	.	CASSPDREVTLNTGELFF	TGTGCCAGCAGCCCCGACAGGGAAGTCACCCTAAACACCGGGGAGCTGTTTTTT
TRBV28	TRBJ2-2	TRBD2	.	CASARGLAGVGNTGELFF	TGTGCCAGCGCAAGAGGACTAGCGGGAGTGGGGAACACCGGGGAGCTGTTTTTT
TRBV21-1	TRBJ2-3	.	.	CASSSEQGALCTDTQYF	TGTGCCAGCAGTTCAGAACAGGGGGCTTTATGCACAGATACGCAGTATTTT
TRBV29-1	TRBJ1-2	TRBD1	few	CSAGVDRVDGYTF	TGCAGCGCAGGGGTTGACAGGGTTGATGGCTACACCTTC
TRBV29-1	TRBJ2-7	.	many	CSVDAVRDTGTYEQYF	TGCAGCGTTGATGCAGTCCGGGACACGGGGACCTACGAGCAGTACTTC
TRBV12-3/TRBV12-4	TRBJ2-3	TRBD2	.	CASSLGREIRTQYF	TGTGCCAGCAGTTTAGGGCGGGAGATTCGAACGCAGTATTTT
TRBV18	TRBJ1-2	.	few	CASSPPGGLNTF	TGTGCCAGCTCACCTCCCGGGGGTCTGAACACCTTC